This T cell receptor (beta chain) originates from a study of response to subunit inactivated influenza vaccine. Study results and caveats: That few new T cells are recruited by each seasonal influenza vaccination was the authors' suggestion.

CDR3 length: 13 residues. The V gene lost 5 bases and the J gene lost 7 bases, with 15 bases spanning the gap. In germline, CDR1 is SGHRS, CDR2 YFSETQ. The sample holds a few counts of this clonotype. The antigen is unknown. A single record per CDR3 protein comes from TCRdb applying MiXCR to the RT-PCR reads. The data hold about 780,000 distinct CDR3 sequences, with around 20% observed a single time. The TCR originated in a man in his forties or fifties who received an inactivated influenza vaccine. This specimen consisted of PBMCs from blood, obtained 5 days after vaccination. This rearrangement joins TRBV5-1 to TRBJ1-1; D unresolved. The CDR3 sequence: CASRNIGGIEAFF. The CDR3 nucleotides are TGCGCCAGCAGAAACATCGGAGGGATTGAAGCTTTCTTT. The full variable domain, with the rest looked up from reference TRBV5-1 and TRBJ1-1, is KAGVTQTPRYLIKTRGQQVTLSCSPISGHRSVSWYQQTPGQGLQFLFEYFSETQRNKGNFPGRFSGRQFSNSRSEMNVSTLELGDSALYLCASRNIGGIEAFFGQGTRLTVV.